Here is one TCR beta chain with its context. This record comes from a study of blood T cell repertoires in COVID-19. The wider study: Acute and convalescent COVID-19 samples came from the United States, Italy and Spain.

In the authors' methods: Amplification of reference gene primers was used by the study to estimate nucleated cell counts. Sequenced by immunoSEQ multiplex PCR; TCRdb stores in-frame clones only, minus some. V, J and clone size reflect that table, while D and trimming were determined from the DNA. This table has approximately 300,000 clones, more than 75% appearing once. Germline V lookup: CDR1 KGHDR, CDR2 SFDVKD. V shed 7 bases and J 0 bases; nucleotides not matched to a gene: 5. This CDR3 contains 15 residues. The sequenced material came from peripheral blood. This sequence joins TRBV24-1 and TRBJ1-1; 9 nucleotides line up with TRBD1. This sequence originates from a woman between 50 and 59 years old with acute or convalescent COVID-19. The CDR3 region is CATSDGQGMNTEAFF. CDR3 DNA: TGTGCCACCAGCGATGGACAGGGGATGAACACTGAAGCTTTCTTT.